Listed here is a single T cell receptor beta chain. Antigen: not known. CDR3 length: 15 amino acids. V lost 6 bases, J lost 0 bases, and 5 bases stayed unmatched. Germline values: CDR1 SNHLY, CDR2 FYNNEI. These data belong to a study of blood T cells in healthy people across ages. Study-level findings and limits: With age, beta diversity per million T cells declined roughly linearly, significantly by about 37.

Combining a sample-barcoded 5' primer with a J-beta primer mix, a second PCR ran for 7 to 11 cycles. TCRdb re-derived calls from the 5' RACE reads in MiXCR, one entry per CDR3 protein. The repertoire holds more than 700,000 distinct CDR3 sequences, about 46% seen once, with less than 20% in the top ten. The donors, all healthy, were Caucasians living in Russia, aged about 6 to 90. Each sample used at least 6.5 million PBMCs. Sequencing was carried out using blood. This clonotype was obtained from a man of 80 years or more in good health. The chain has TRBV2 and TRBJ2-3, with 8 bases lining up with TRBD2. This CDR3 is CASRGLVVSTDTQYF. The CDR3, as DNA: TGTGCCAGCAGGGGACTAGTTGTAAGCACAGATACGCAGTATTTT.